The 24 T cell receptor beta chains below come from one sample, sequenced in a study of blood T cell repertoires in COVID-19. Some clones are missing from TCRdb's copy, which holds only in-frame ones; the method was immunoSEQ multiplex PCR. The sample includes roughly 25,000 clones, around 66% of them seen just once. The sample consisted of peripheral blood. These receptors all come from a man aged 55-75 years with active or convalescent COVID-19.

This clone was observed a few times. The V and J genes are TRBV10-2 and TRBJ2-3; 10 bases are shared with TRBD2. Germline V gives CDR1 WSHSY, CDR2 SAAADI. Unmatched junction bases numbered 7, after V lost 3 bases and J lost 4 bases. The CDR3 sequence is 16 residues long. For the CDR3, the DNA is TGCGCCAGCAGTGACGGAGCGGGGGGGTTGGCAGATACGCAGTATTTT. Amino acids: CASSDGAGGLADTQYF.

The chain links TRBV6-5 to TRBJ1-1; possibly TRBD1 for D (5 bases). The CDR3 sequence is 11 residues long. Germline CDR1 is MNHEY and CDR2 is SVGAGI. V lost 2 bases to trimming and J lost 9 bases, with 7 bases between them. The CDR3 region is CASSYGGKAFF. The CDR3 bases are TGTGCCAGCAGTTACGGGGGGAAAGCTTTCTTT.

The J gene is TRBJ1-1, the V gene TRBV7-3, with 8 bases that match TRBD1. The ends lost 3 bases at V and 4 bases at J; junction bases unmatched: 1. The length of the CDR3 is 13 residues. Germline assignment: CDR1 SGHTA and CDR2 FQGTGA. The CDR3 nucleotides read TGTGCCAGCAGCTTCGACAGGGGCACTGAAGCTTTCTTT. It yields the protein CASSFDRGTEAFF.

The V and J genes are TRBV18 and TRBJ1-1; 8 bases are shared with TRBD1. With V trimmed by 1 base and J by 1 base, 2 bases remained unmatched. Germline values: CDR1 KGHSH, CDR2 LQKENI. The CDR3 contains 15 residues. The CDR3 DNA sequence: TGTGCCAGCTCACCACGACAGGGGTCGAACACTGAAGCTTTCTTT. Translation gives CASSPRQGSNTEAFF.

The chain is built from TRBV11-2 and TRBJ2-4, with 7 bases fitting TRBD1. The CDR3 consists of 15 residues. J was trimmed by 6 bases and V by 5 bases; bases with no gene match: 10. Germline CDR1 SGHAT, CDR2 FQNNGV. The CDR3 region has the DNA TGTGCCAGCAGCCTCCTTTTTGAGGGGGCAAACATTCAGTACTTC. Residues: CASSLLFEGANIQYF.

The V gene is TRBV20-1, the J gene TRBJ2-1; tentatively, D is TRBD1 (6 bases). Germline loops: CDR1 DFQATT, CDR2 SNEGSKA (reference sequence). Trimming stripped 3 bases from V and 10 bases from J, with 13 bases between. This CDR3 region has 12 residues. The CDR3 reads CSASWGPPEQFF. The DNA for the CDR3 is TGCAGTGCTAGTTGGGGGCCCCCCGAGCAGTTCTTC.

This chain joins TRBV10-3 and TRBJ1-1; D is perhaps TRBD1 (5 bases). V shed 8 bases and J shed 2 bases, with 12 bases lying between them. CDR1 and CDR2 from the germline V gene are ENHRY and SYGVKD. This CDR3 spans 13 amino acids. The CDR3 nucleotides are TGTGCCATCTTCGACAGAGATAACACTGAAGCTTTCTTT. Protein sequence: CAIFDRDNTEAFF.

The chain carries TRBV3-1 (or the pseudogene TRBV3-2) and TRBJ1-1; 8 nucleotides align to TRBD1. The V gene's germline CDR1 is LGHDT and CDR2 YNNKEL (reference sequence). The CDR3 sequence is 13 residues long. V gave up 4 bases and J gave up 10 bases; unmatched junction bases: 8. The CDR3 loop reads CASSPQIDRGAFF. CDR3 sequence (DNA): TGTGCCAGCAGCCCTCAAATTGACAGGGGAGCTTTCTTT.

The CDR3 region is CASSPVTKNTEAFF. In DNA, the CDR3 is TGTGCCAGCAGTCCGGTGACAAAAAACACTGAAGCTTTCTTT. The chain combines TRBV27 with TRBJ1-1; D remains ambiguous. The CDR3 extends over 14 amino acids. The germline gives CDR1 MNHEY, CDR2 SMNVEV (reference sequence). Trimming left V 5 bases short and J 2 bases short, with 12 bases between.

The gene calls are TRBV11-2 and TRBJ2-5; the match to TRBD1 covers 7 bases. CDR1 and CDR2 (germline): SGHAT, FQNNGV. The CDR3 runs 16 residues. After removal of 6 bases from V and 3 bases from J, the junction contained 13 bases not matched to a gene. In DNA, the CDR3 is TGTGCCAGCAGGAATGTTTACAGGGGAACGAAAGAGACCCAGTACTTC. Amino acids: CASRNVYRGTKETQYF.

This clone was recorded a few times. The CDR3 spells CASSLQGAGEKLFF. The DNA of the CDR3 is TGCGCCAGCAGCTTGCAGGGGGCGGGTGAAAAACTGTTTTTT. The chain couples TRBV5-1 to TRBJ1-4; 8 bases line up with TRBD1. The V gene's germline CDR1 is SGHRS and CDR2 YFSETQ. There are 14 residues in the CDR3. The junction had 3 bases not matched to a gene; V was cut back by 1 base and J by 7 bases.

This chain joins TRBV5-6 and TRBJ2-7; 10 bases are a match to TRBD2. Germline V gene sequence: CDR1 SGHDT, CDR2 YYEEEE. The CDR3 length is 15 residues. After removal of 0 bases from V and 0 bases from J, the junction contained 0 bases not matched to a gene. The CDR3 loop is CASSLASGSSYEQYF. The CDR3 nucleotides are TGTGCCAGCAGCTTGGCTAGCGGGAGCTCCTACGAGCAGTACTTC.

The chain has TRBV28 and TRBJ2-7; 8 positions agree with TRBD1. V shed 6 bases, J shed 3 bases, and the junction held 4 bases outside the gene matches. Looked up from germline, CDR1 is MDHEN and CDR2 is SYDVKM. The CDR3 consists of 13 residues. CDR3 residues: CASSRGTGYEQYF. CDR3 sequence (DNA): TGTGCCAGCAGCCGTGGGACAGGCTACGAGCAGTACTTC.

The CDR3 loop is CASSESMGGFYNEQFF. CDR3 in DNA: TGCGCCAGCAGTGAGTCGATGGGGGGTTTCTACAATGAGCAGTTCTTC. The chain employs TRBV10-1 and TRBJ2-1; tentative D call: TRBD2 (6 bases). CDR1 WNHNN and CDR2 SYGVQD come from the germline V gene (reference sequence). Trimming shortened V by 0 bases and J by 3 bases, and 12 bases separated the two germline ends. This CDR3 has 16 residues.

V gene TRBV7-9 combines with J gene TRBJ1-2; unclear D gene. CDR1 is SEHNR, CDR2 FQNEAQ, per germline (reference sequence). The CDR3 loop spans 13 amino acids. Trimming removed 4 bases from V and 8 bases from J, with 14 bases in between. The CDR3 spells CASSSTLEWGYTF. DNA of the CDR3: TGTGCCAGCAGCTCTACCCTAGAGTGGGGCTACACCTTC.

The chain carries TRBV4-1 and TRBJ2-5; a possible D gene is TRBD2 (5 bases). V lost 2 bases to trimming and J lost 5 bases, with 9 bases between them. This CDR3 comprises 13 residues. Germline V gene lookup returns CDR1 MGHRA and CDR2 YSYEKL. This chain's CDR3 is CASSQRTGETQYF. CDR3 bases: TGCGCCAGCAGCCAACGGACTGGGGAGACCCAGTACTTC.

This clone was seen only a few times. The sample carries other DNA sequences with the same CDR3. The V call is TRBV25-1, the J call TRBJ2-7; maybe TRBD1 (6 bases). The CDR3 runs to 13 residues. Per germline, CDR1 MGHDK and CDR2 SYGVNS. V lost 4 bases and J lost 2, with 9 bases in between. CDR3 residues: CASSGQGPYEQYF. In DNA, the CDR3 is TGTGCCAGCAGTGGGCAGGGGCCCTACGAGCAGTACTTC.

DNA of the CDR3: TGTGCCAGCAGTGTCCCGGGACAGGGGGGATGGGGTGGCTACACCTTC. Its translation: CASSVPGQGGWGGYTF. The chain combines TRBV6-6 with TRBJ1-2; 11 positions match TRBD1. Trimming removed 5 bases from V and 7 bases from J; junction bases left unmatched: 12. Germline V gives CDR1 MNHNY, CDR2 SVGAGI (reference sequence). The CDR3 runs 16 residues.

V and J are TRBV10-3 and TRBJ2-3; D possibly corresponds to TRBD1 (6 bases). This CDR3 has 13 residues. Per the germline V gene, CDR1 is ENHRY and CDR2 is SYGVKD. The V gene lost 8 bases and the J gene lost 6 bases, with 15 bases spanning the gap. CDR3: CAILDRNTDTQYF. In DNA, the CDR3 is TGTGCCATCTTGGACAGAAACACTGATACGCAGTATTTT.

This clone came up a few times. V gene TRBV14 combines with J gene TRBJ2-5; TRBD1 aligns across 8 bases. Germline CDR1 and CDR2: SGHDN and FVKESK. V was clipped by 4 bases and J by 6 bases; unmatched bases: 22. The CDR3 runs 19 residues. Here the CDR3 reads CASSPHETGTGAFGKTQYF. The DNA of the CDR3 is TGTGCCAGCAGCCCACACGAGACCGGGACAGGTGCTTTTGGGAAGACCCAGTACTTC.

The chain is built from TRBV12-5 and TRBJ2-7; TRBD1 matches at 10 bases. This CDR3 comprises 13 residues. After removal of 9 bases from V and 7 bases from J, the junction contained 9 bases not matched to a gene. CDR1 and CDR2 (germline): LGHNT, FRNRAP. The CDR3 coding sequence is TGTGCTAGCGACAGGGGGCATTCGAGGGAGCAGTACTTC. This translates into CASDRGHSREQYF.

This rearrangement joins TRBV28 to TRBJ2-7; 9 bases line up with TRBD1. Losses at the gene ends were 8 bases for V and 4 bases for J; bases not matched to a gene: 6. The germline V gene encodes CDR1 MDHEN and CDR2 SYDVKM. This CDR3 has 13 amino acids. The CDR3 DNA sequence: TGTGCCAGCCTGAGGACAGGGGTTTACGAGCAGTACTTC. Protein: CASLRTGVYEQYF.

The rearrangement links TRBV24-1 to TRBJ1-2; 9 positions match TRBD1. V shed 9 bases and J 4 bases; nucleotides not matched to a gene: 8. The CDR3 totals 14 residues. Per the germline V gene, CDR1 is KGHDR and CDR2 is SFDVKD. The CDR3 loop is CATGTGKVIYGYTF. Written as DNA, the CDR3 is TGTGCCACCGGGACAGGGAAAGTGATCTATGGCTACACCTTC.

Of note for this clone: Other DNA sequences within the sample encode an identical CDR3. The chain uses TRBV4-2 and TRBJ2-1; 9 nucleotides line up with TRBD2. The V gene end was trimmed by 1 base and the J gene end by 4 bases; junction bases not matched to a gene: 5. Germline CDR1 and CDR2: LGHNA and YNFKEQ. The CDR3 length is 16 residues. This CDR3 is CASSQGGTSGYNEQFF. The DNA of the CDR3 is TGTGCCAGCAGCCAAGGAGGCACTAGCGGGTACAATGAGCAGTTCTTC.